The 17 T cell receptor beta chains in this list originate from one sample, sequenced in a study of shared clonotypes between healthy human individuals. Selected positively for CCR7 and CD45RO-negative, naive CD8 cells excluded terminally differentiated effector memory CD45RA+ cells. Clones were sequenced by immunoSEQ multiplex PCR, and TCRdb holds only the in-frame ones, with some missing. The top ten hold under 2% of the sample, which has around 1,900,000 clones, around 93% seen once. Sequenced: naive CD8+ T cells from PBMCs. The receptors were sampled from a man between 18 and 35 years old in good health. Some clones in this sample may be carry-over from other donors' samples.

The gene calls are TRBV5-6 and TRBJ2-3; D is unclear. V lost 0 bases to trimming and J lost 6 bases, with 11 bases between them. Germline loops: CDR1 SGHDT, CDR2 YYEEEE. The CDR3 is made up of 14 amino acids. The CDR3 coding sequence is TGTGCCAGCAGCTTGGACAGTGCGTGGGATACGCAGTATTTT. Translated: CASSLDSAWDTQYF.

The sample holds a few counts of this clone. CDR3 protein: CASSQPRDRQNTEAFF. CDR3 sequence (DNA): TGCGCCAGCAGCCAGCCCCGGGACAGACAAAACACTGAAGCTTTCTTT. The chain recombines TRBV4-1 with TRBJ1-1; 7 bases are a match to TRBD1. The V segment lost 3 bases and the J segment 2 bases; nucleotides outside the gene matches: 9. There are 16 residues in the CDR3. Germline CDR1 is MGHRA and CDR2 is YSYEKL.

The chain combines TRBV5-1 with TRBJ1-1; 8 bases match TRBD1. Germline lookup yields CDR1 SGHRS and CDR2 YFSETQ. The length of the CDR3 is 14 residues. The ends lost 0 bases at V and 4 bases at J; junction bases unmatched: 2. In nucleotides, the CDR3 is TGCGCCAGCAGCTTGGGGACAGGGCTCACTGAAGCTTTCTTT. It encodes CASSLGTGLTEAFF.

The V and J genes are TRBV9 and TRBJ2-1, with TRBD2 as a possible D gene (5 bases). Trimming shortened V by 5 bases and J by 6 bases, and 21 bases separated the two germline ends. This CDR3 region has 16 residues. Looked up from germline, CDR1 is SGDLS and CDR2 is YYNGEE. DNA for the CDR3: TGTGCCAGCAGTCACCGCAAAACGATGGGAGCCAATGAGCAGTTCTTC. Its translation is CASSHRKTMGANEQFF.

The CDR3 loop is CASSLGQGARNEQFF. The CDR3 DNA sequence: TGTGCCAGCAGCTTGGGACAGGGGGCGAGGAATGAGCAGTTCTTC. This chain joins TRBV5-6 and TRBJ2-1, with 10 bases identical to TRBD1. Germline V gives CDR1 SGHDT, CDR2 YYEEEE. Trimming at V came to 0 bases and at J to 7 bases, leaving 4 bases not matched to a gene. There are 15 residues in the CDR3.

This chain uses TRBV11-2 with TRBJ2-7, with no clear D. The V end was cut by 4 bases, the J end by 7 bases, with 14 bases between. The CDR3 has 13 residues. Germline CDR1 SGHAT, CDR2 FQNNGV. CDR3 coding DNA: TGTGCCAGCAGCTGGGCCACTTCGAGGGAGCAGTACTTC. It encodes CASSWATSREQYF.

This clone appeared once. The rearrangement joins TRBV5-5 to TRBJ2-1, with TRBD2 matching 8 bases. The germline CDR1 and CDR2 sequences are SGHKS and YYEKEE (reference sequence). CDR3 size: 16 residues. The ends lost 2 bases at V and 5 bases at J; junction bases unmatched: 9. In nucleotides, the CDR3 is TGTGCCAGCAGCTTATCTGGCGGGAGGCCCCACAATGAGCAGTTCTTC. It translates to CASSLSGGRPHNEQFF.

J is TRBJ1-2 and V is TRBV29-1; 7 bases are shared with TRBD1. The V and J ends lost 1 base and 0 bases, in that order; junction bases with no gene match: 2. Germline V gene data show CDR1 as SQVTM and CDR2 as ANQGSEA. The CDR3 is 14 residues long. CDR3 in DNA: TGCAGCGTTGAAGGGACAGGAGCTAACTATGGCTACACCTTC. Protein: CSVEGTGANYGYTF.

The chain links TRBV29-1 to TRBJ2-1, with 10 bases identical to TRBD2. CDR3 length: 14 amino acids. Germline lookup yields CDR1 SQVTM and CDR2 ANQGSEA. V shed 7 bases, J shed 6 bases, and the junction held 9 bases outside the gene matches. Written as DNA, the CDR3 is TGCAGCGCCCCTAGCGGGAGCGGCGGCAATGAGCAGTTCTTC. It is translated as CSAPSGSGGNEQFF.

The genes are TRBV18 and TRBJ2-2, with TRBD2 matching 10 bases. The CDR3 has 17 amino acids. In germline, CDR1 is KGHSH, CDR2 LQKENI. J gave up 6 bases and V 3 bases, and 10 bases lay outside the gene matches. As DNA, the CDR3 is TGTGCCAGCTCACCGGTGATACTAGCGGGATTTGCCGGGGAGCTGTTTTTT. This codes for CASSPVILAGFAGELFF.

The V and J genes are TRBV29-1 and TRBJ2-7; 9 bases fit TRBD1. This CDR3 spans 15 amino acids. The trim removed 2 bases at V and 2 bases at J, leaving 7 bases unmatched. Germline CDR1 reads SQVTM; CDR2 reads ANQGSEA. CDR3 sequence reads: CSVEFSGQGAYEQYF. The CDR3 bases are TGCAGCGTTGAATTTTCGGGACAGGGCGCCTACGAGCAGTACTTC.

J is TRBJ2-3 and V is TRBV10-2; perhaps TRBD1 as D (6 bases). The CDR3 sequence is 13 residues long. The germline V gene encodes CDR1 WSHSY and CDR2 SAAADI. V was trimmed by 8 bases and J by 4 bases, leaving 13 bases between them. The CDR3 DNA is TGCGCCAGCGGGACACCGCCGGCAGATACGCAGTATTTT. This gives the protein CASGTPPADTQYF.

The rearrangement joins TRBV18 to TRBJ2-7; D remains ambiguous. Germline-derived CDR1 and CDR2 are KGHSH and LQKENI. V was clipped by 6 bases and J by 0 bases, with 15 bases between them. This CDR3 has 15 amino acids. The CDR3 sequence is CASSTSPVASYEQYF. DNA of the CDR3: TGTGCCAGCTCGACCAGCCCCGTCGCCTCCTACGAGCAGTACTTC.

The gene calls are TRBV5-1 and TRBJ2-5; the match to TRBD2 covers 11 bases. The length of the CDR3 is 15 residues. Germline V gives CDR1 SGHRS, CDR2 YFSETQ. V was clipped by 6 bases and J by 3 bases; unmatched bases: 7. In DNA form, the CDR3 reads TGCGCCAGCACCAGATTGACTAGCGGGGAAGAGACCCAGTACTTC. Protein product: CASTRLTSGEETQYF.

The chain recombines TRBV19 with TRBJ1-5; unclear D gene. Looked up from germline, CDR1 is LNHDA and CDR2 is SQIVND (reference sequence). The CDR3 runs to 15 residues. The V gene lost 3 bases and the J gene lost 3 bases, with 12 bases spanning the gap. The CDR3, as DNA: TGTGCCAGTAGTATCTGGTTACAGATCAATCAGCCCCAGCATTTT. Protein product: CASSIWLQINQPQHF.

The chain is built from TRBV4-2 and TRBJ1-1; D possibly corresponds to TRBD1 (5 bases). The V gene lost 0 bases and the J gene lost 5 bases, with 16 bases spanning the gap. The CDR3 sequence is 16 residues long. Germline V gene sequence: CDR1 LGHNA, CDR2 YNFKEQ. This chain's CDR3 is CASSQDGGARWTEAFF. CDR3 DNA sequence: TGTGCCAGCAGCCAAGATGGCGGGGCGCGGTGGACTGAAGCTTTCTTT.

This chain uses TRBV27 with TRBJ2-7; D is perhaps TRBD1 or TRBD2 (5 bases each). This CDR3 comprises 16 residues. Trimming left V 8 bases short and J 0 bases short, with 20 bases between. The germline gives CDR1 MNHEY, CDR2 SMNVEV (reference sequence). The CDR3 sequence: CASWGIEGLSSYEQYF. CDR3 sequence (DNA): TGTGCCAGCTGGGGGATCGAAGGGCTCAGCTCCTACGAGCAGTACTTC.